The 18 T cell receptor beta chains below all came from one sample that was sequenced in a study of T cells expressing NK-cell markers. TCRdb re-called the 5' RACE reads and shows each CDR3 protein once, DNA omitted. The sample table sets out several thousand distinct CDR3 sequences. Sequenced sample: blood T cells: a sorted CD56 or NKG2C T cell subset, CD4+ or CD8+ T cells, or bulk PBMC T cells (not recorded which). The origin of the receptors is a man between 18 and 35 years old in good health.

This rearrangement joins TRBV20-1 to TRBJ1-2. CDR1 and CDR2 from the germline V gene are DFQATT and SNEGSKA (reference sequence). CDR3 length: 16 amino acids. CDR3 in amino acids: CSARDSGRSHRYGYTF.

This chain links TRBV20-1 with TRBJ1-5; there is no DNA to check the TCRdb D call of TRBD1. Germline V gene data show CDR1 as DFQATT and CDR2 as SNEGSKA (reference sequence). CDR3 length: 14 amino acids. CDR3 sequence: CSAPGGGEHQPQHF.

The CDR3 reads CASRAPGGYNEQFF. The chain has TRBV2 and TRBJ2-1; TCRdb's D gene call, TRBD2, goes unchecked for lack of DNA. This CDR3 is built from 14 residues. Germline CDR1 and CDR2: SNHLY and FYNNEI.

J is TRBJ2-3 and V is TRBV19; TCRdb designates TRBD1, a call that cannot be tested without DNA. Germline CDR1 and CDR2: LNHDA and SQIVND (reference sequence). The CDR3 is 13 residues long. The CDR3 here is CASGTDYTDTQYF.

The chain links TRBV6-1 to TRBJ2-2. The CDR3 is 15 residues long. The germline V gene has CDR1 MNHNS and CDR2 SASEGT. The CDR3 sequence is CASSEIDSGTGELFF.

The chain uses TRBV6-1 and TRBJ2-3; TCRdb indicates TRBD1, and absent DNA this call remains unverified. Looked up from germline, CDR1 is MNHNS and CDR2 is SASEGT. This CDR3 comprises 14 residues. Here the CDR3 reads CASRGAGMVDTQYF.

V is TRBV7-2 and J is TRBJ2-7. Germline CDR1 SGHTA, CDR2 FQGNSA. The CDR3 sequence is 11 residues long. The CDR3 loop is CASSKTYEQYF. Drawing the rest from reference TRBV7-2 and TRBJ2-7, the complete variable domain is GAGVSQSPSNKVTEKGKDVELRCDPISGHTALYWYRQSLGQGLEFLIYFQGNSAPDKSGLPSDRFSAERTGGSVSTLTIQRTQQEDSAVYLCASSKTYEQYFGPGTRLTVT.

The J gene is TRBJ2-2, the V gene TRBV5-6; with no DNA, the TCRdb D assignment of TRBD1 cannot be verified. The CDR3 is 16 amino acids. From germline, CDR1 is SGHDT and CDR2 YYEEEE. The CDR3 here is CASSSGTSALTGELFF.

The chain carries TRBV6-4 and TRBJ2-1. This CDR3 has 13 residues. Germline CDR1 reads MRHNA; CDR2 reads SNTAGT. The CDR3 sequence is CASSVGESSEQFF.

The V call is TRBV6-2 or TRBV6-3, the J call TRBJ2-7; TCRdb names TRBD1, which stays unverified in the absence of DNA. Germline V gene data show CDR1 as MNHEY and CDR2 as SVGEGT. The CDR3 length is 18 residues. CDR3 in amino acids: CASSYPIDGQGPRYEQYF.

This chain links TRBV4-2 with TRBJ1-1. This CDR3 has 15 residues. CDR1 is LGHNA, CDR2 YNFKEQ, per germline. The CDR3 loop is CASSQVEGEGAEAFF.

This chain connects TRBV24-1 to TRBJ2-2; with no DNA, the TCRdb D assignment of TRBD1 cannot be verified. Germline V gene data show CDR1 as KGHDR and CDR2 as SFDVKD. This CDR3 comprises 15 residues. CDR3 sequence: CATSDLNRDTGELFF.

This chain links TRBV7-9 with TRBJ2-1; TCRdb designates TRBD1, a call that cannot be tested without DNA. The CDR3 spans 14 residues. Germline CDR1 is SEHNR and CDR2 is FQNEAQ (reference sequence). CDR3 sequence reads: CASSLRGAYNEQFF.

CDR3 loop: CASSYGTATDEQYF. The chain joins TRBV6-2 or TRBV6-3 to TRBJ2-7; the TCRdb call, TRBD1, lacks DNA for checking. Germline-derived CDR1 and CDR2 are MNHEY and SVGEGT. The CDR3 spans 14 residues.

This chain links TRBV10-1 with TRBJ2-2; there is no DNA to check the TCRdb D call of TRBD1. This CDR3 spans 15 amino acids. Germline V gene sequence: CDR1 WNHNN, CDR2 SYGVQD (reference sequence). The CDR3 here is CASSSGTGHTGELFF.

The chain joins TRBV5-1 to TRBJ2-5; TCRdb's D call of TRBD2 is untestable without DNA. Germline V gene sequence: CDR1 SGHRS, CDR2 YFSETQ. The CDR3 length is 15 residues. CDR3 region: CASSLAWREQETQYF.

This chain uses TRBV6-1 with TRBJ1-2; TCRdb gives TRBD1 as the D gene, but with no DNA this cannot be confirmed. The germline gives CDR1 MNHNS, CDR2 SASEGT. This CDR3 comprises 14 residues. This CDR3 is CASSEGEGAGGYTF.

The genes are TRBV20-1 and TRBJ1-1; TCRdb returns TRBD1, unconfirmable since there is no DNA. This CDR3 is 14 amino acids long. Germline CDR1 reads DFQATT; CDR2 reads SNEGSKA (reference sequence). The CDR3 sequence: CSARSGRENTEAFF.